The 19 T cell receptor beta chains below all came from one sample that was sequenced in a study of OX40 agonist ivuxolimab in advanced cancers. Method: immunoSEQ multiplex PCR; TCRdb's copy keeps in-frame clones and lacks some. Seen here are about 46,000 clones, approximately 84% observed once, and the top ten hold 3%. Sequencing was performed on CD4+ or CD8+ T cells sorted from blood, taken in a trial of the OX40 agonist ivuxolimab. These TCRs come from an adult with an advanced solid tumor such as melanoma, head and neck, liver or kidney cancer.

The chain has TRBV11-3 and TRBJ2-1; D gene ambiguous. CDR1 is SGHNT, CDR2 YENEEA, per germline. The CDR3 has 11 residues. V was trimmed by 2 bases and J by 9 bases, leaving 5 bases between them. The CDR3 is CASSLQLEQFF. In DNA, the CDR3 is TGTGCCAGCAGCTTACAGCTTGAGCAGTTCTTC. The full variable domain, rest sourced from reference TRBV11-3 and TRBJ2-1, is EAGVVQSPRYKIIEKKQPVAFWCNPISGHNTLYWYLQNLGQGPELLIRYENEEAVDDSQLPKDRFSAERLKGVDSTLKIQPAELGDSAVYLCASSLQLEQFFGPGTRLTVL.

In this sample, this clone turned up a few times. This sequence joins TRBV27 and TRBJ1-6; TRBD1 might be the D (5 bases). V shed 3 bases and J shed 7 bases, with 10 bases lying between them. The germline CDR1 and CDR2 sequences are MNHEY and SMNVEV (reference sequence). CDR3 length: 14 amino acids. This chain's CDR3 is CASSLANRNSPLHF. CDR3 sequence (DNA): TGTGCCAGCAGTTTGGCAAACAGGAATTCACCCCTCCACTTT.

The V gene is TRBV4-2, the J gene TRBJ2-7; tentatively, D is TRBD1 (6 bases). Germline CDR1 is LGHNA and CDR2 is YNFKEQ. This CDR3 spans 15 amino acids. Deletions cut 1 base from V and 4 bases from J, with 14 bases between. Here the CDR3 DNA reads TGTGCCAGCAGCCAAGCCGGGACAACAAGTTACGAGCAGTACTTC. Amino acid sequence: CASSQAGTTSYEQYF.

The chain combines TRBV9 with TRBJ2-2; D unresolved. The CDR3 is 15 amino acids. The V gene's germline CDR1 is SGDLS and CDR2 YYNGEE. With 0 bases removed from V and 4 bases from J, the gap between germline ends came to 10 bases. CDR3 in amino acids: CASSVEASGTGELFF. CDR3 sequence (DNA): TGTGCCAGCAGCGTAGAAGCCTCGGGCACCGGGGAGCTGTTTTTT. Looking up the rest from reference TRBV9 and TRBJ2-2 gives the full variable domain: DSGVTQTPKHLITATGQRVTLRCSPRSGDLSVYWYQQSLDQGLQFLIQYYNGEERAKGNILERFSAQQFPDLHSELNLSSLELGDSALYFCASSVEASGTGELFFGEGSRLTVL.

The chain couples TRBV27 to TRBJ1-6, with no clear D. The germline V and J ends were trimmed by 5 bases and 0 bases, with 8 bases remaining between them. Germline assignment: CDR1 MNHEY and CDR2 SMNVEV (reference sequence). The CDR3 runs 15 residues. CDR3 protein: CASSPQSSYNSPLHF. The CDR3 DNA reads TGTGCCAGCAGTCCACAAAGCTCCTATAATTCACCCCTCCACTTT.

The chain joins TRBV6-1 to TRBJ1-1; perhaps TRBD1 as D (5 bases). Germline CDR1 reads MNHNS; CDR2 reads SASEGT. This CDR3 is 14 amino acids long. V lost 6 bases, J lost 5 bases, and 16 bases lay in between. This CDR3 reads CASRDTFRGTEAFF. In DNA, the CDR3 is TGTGCCAGCAGGGACACCTTCCGAGGGACTGAAGCTTTCTTT.

V gene TRBV16 combines with J gene TRBJ2-1, with D hard to call. V was shortened by 2 bases and J by 2 bases, with 10 bases between the two germline ends. The CDR3 is made up of 15 amino acids. Germline V gene lookup returns CDR1 KGHSY and CDR2 FQNENV. The CDR3 reads CASSQSRIAYNEQFF. CDR3 nucleotide sequence: TGTGCCAGCAGCCAAAGCAGGATAGCCTACAATGAGCAGTTCTTC.

This clone was detected only a few times. This sequence joins TRBV2 and TRBJ2-7; D remains unclear. The CDR3 extends over 12 amino acids. Germline values: CDR1 SNHLY, CDR2 FYNNEI. Trimming took off 3 bases at V and 7 bases at J, with 10 bases between the two ends. CDR3: CASSERYREQYF. The CDR3 DNA is TGTGCCAGCAGTGAGAGGTATCGGGAGCAGTACTTC.

This clone was detected once. V and J are TRBV10-3 and TRBJ2-1, with 8 bases lining up with TRBD2. This CDR3 comprises 16 residues. Germline-derived CDR1 and CDR2 are ENHRY and SYGVKD. The ends lost 0 bases at V and 6 bases at J; junction bases unmatched: 7. The CDR3 loop reads CAISESPGGAGNEQFF. The DNA of the CDR3 is TGTGCCATCAGTGAGTCCCCCGGGGGGGCTGGCAATGAGCAGTTCTTC.

The CDR3 DNA reads TGTGCCAGCAGCCTTAGCGGGGGGACATACAATGAGCAGTTCTTC. Protein: CASSLSGGTYNEQFF. J is TRBJ2-1 and V is TRBV9; 10 bases are shared with TRBD2. This CDR3 spans 15 amino acids. After removal of 4 bases from V and 4 bases from J, the junction contained 5 bases not matched to a gene. Germline assignment: CDR1 SGDLS and CDR2 YYNGEE.

Only a few counts were recorded for this clone. The chain combines TRBV7-9 with TRBJ2-7; D remains unclear. V dropped 11 bases and J dropped 1 base, with 12 bases sitting between them. Germline assignment: CDR1 SEHNR and CDR2 FQNEAQ (reference sequence). The CDR3 has 12 residues. The CDR3 reads CAVGDGSYEQYF. The CDR3 DNA is TGTGCCGTCGGCGACGGGTCCTACGAGCAGTACTTC.

V is TRBV11-2 and J is TRBJ2-1; a weak D match, TRBD2 (5 bases). CDR1 and CDR2 (germline): SGHAT, FQNNGV. The CDR3 spans 12 residues. V was clipped by 5 bases and J by 12 bases, with 14 bases between them. CDR3 in DNA: TGTGCCAGCAGCCAGTCCGCGACTACGCAGTTCTTC. This translates into CASSQSATTQFF.

This clone was detected only a few times. This chain uses TRBV9 with TRBJ1-1; unclear D gene. Trimming cost V 0 bases and J 2 bases, with 5 bases left between them. Germline CDR1 reads SGDLS; CDR2 reads YYNGEE. The CDR3 runs 13 residues. Written as DNA, the CDR3 is TGTGCCAGCAGCGTAGCCGATAACACTGAAGCTTTCTTT. The encoded protein is CASSVADNTEAFF.

The CDR3, as DNA: TGTGCCAGCTGCCCTGGGGGAGGGGTAGACACCATATATTTT. Protein product: CASCPGGGVDTIYF. The J gene is TRBJ1-3, the V gene TRBV7-6, with a weak D call TRBD1 (5 bases). Trimming removed 8 bases from V and 8 bases from J, with 19 bases in between. The CDR3 has 14 residues. Germline lookup yields CDR1 SGHVS and CDR2 FNYEAQ.

The V and J genes are TRBV4-2 and TRBJ1-5; D is uncertain. Germline CDR1 reads LGHNA; CDR2 reads YNFKEQ. The CDR3 runs to 15 residues. Trimming removed 0 bases at V and 9 bases at J, with 15 bases between. CDR3 sequence (DNA): TGTGCCAGCAGCCAAGATGGCCAGGTGACCGCGCCCCAGCATTTT. Translating it yields CASSQDGQVTAPQHF.

The chain employs TRBV6-5 and TRBJ2-1; TRBD1 or TRBD2 may be the D gene (5 bases each). This CDR3 has 14 residues. Germline CDR1 and CDR2: MNHEY and SVGAGI. V was pared by 2 bases and J by 10 bases, with 15 bases between. CDR3 nucleotide sequence: TGTGCCAGCAGTTACGGGACCCCACCTATGGAGCAGTTCTTC. Protein product: CASSYGTPPMEQFF.

This chain links TRBV29-1 with TRBJ1-2, with unresolved D. Looked up from germline, CDR1 is SQVTM and CDR2 is ANQGSEA. This CDR3 spans 14 amino acids. V lost 2 bases, J lost 5 bases, and 15 bases lay in between. For the CDR3, the DNA is TGCAGCGTTGAAAAGGCAGAAAACCGATATGGCTACACCTTC. Translating gives CSVEKAENRYGYTF.

The chain employs TRBV6-6 and TRBJ1-1, with D tentatively TRBD1 (5 bases). V gave up 5 bases and J gave up 7 bases, with 17 bases separating them. CDR3 length: 14 residues. Per germline, CDR1 MNHNY and CDR2 SVGAGI (reference sequence). The CDR3 coding sequence is TGTGCCAGCAGTCCCCCGGGACCCCTTTTTGAAGCTTTCTTT. Its protein is CASSPPGPLFEAFF.

The gene calls are TRBV5-1 and TRBJ1-1; no clear D. V lost 4 bases, J lost 0 bases, and 10 bases lay in between. Germline V gives CDR1 SGHRS, CDR2 YFSETQ. The CDR3 extends over 14 amino acids. CDR3 DNA: TGCGCCAGCAGCGACACGGGGATGAACACTGAAGCTTTCTTT. Protein: CASSDTGMNTEAFF.